One and the same sample provided the 26 T cell receptor beta chains below, sequenced in a study of radiotherapy plus CTLA-4 blockade in lung cancer. The assay was immunoSEQ multiplex PCR, and TCRdb's table has in-frame clones only and misses some. This sample has approximately 38,000 clones, with about 86% found just once. Specimen: peripheral blood, collected from a patient treated with radiotherapy plus ipilimumab. The origin of the receptors is a human donor with non-small cell lung cancer whose response to radiotherapy plus ipilimumab could not be evaluated.

Comments on this clone: No conserved phenylalanine or tryptophan is present at the end of the CDR3, so a read error is the likely explanation. The DNA is omitted, as the CDR3 cannot be located on it reliably, and the CDR3 follows TCRdb's listing. V usage is TRBV5-5 and J usage is TRBJ1-2. The germline CDR1 and CDR2 sequences are SGHKS and YYEKEE (reference sequence). The CDR3 sequence runs 8 residues, both termini included. The CDR3 is CASSLIFL.

This clone was seen just once. V usage is TRBV4-3 and J usage is TRBJ2-4; D remains unclear. Germline CDR1 reads LGHNA; CDR2 reads YSLEER. The CDR3 runs to 13 residues. Trimming pared 0 bases from V and 10 bases from J, leaving 10 bases between. CDR3 nucleotide sequence: TGCGCCAGCAGCCAAGAGAGTCGAACGATTCAGTACTTC. Translated, it gives CASSQESRTIQYF.

This clone was counted only a few times. This rearrangement joins TRBV6-1 to TRBJ1-5; 8 bases map to TRBD1. The CDR3 extends over 15 amino acids. Trimming cost V 7 bases and J 0 bases; bases outside gene matches: 5. CDR1 and CDR2 from the germline V gene are MNHNS and SASEGT. The CDR3 DNA is TGTGCCAGCATCGGACAGGGTTATAGCAATCAGCCCCAGCATTTT. Translated: CASIGQGYSNQPQHF.

The J gene is TRBJ2-3, the V gene TRBV6-7; D possibly corresponds to TRBD2 (5 bases). TRBV6-7 falls under the ORF class, with uncertain function. The CDR3 spans 14 residues. Trimming removed 10 bases from V and 2 bases from J, with 16 bases in between. This chain's CDR3 is CATMCGHLTDTQYF. The CDR3 DNA reads as TGTGCCACCATGTGCGGGCATCTCACAGATACGCAGTATTTT.

The V call is TRBV6-1, the J call TRBJ2-2; perhaps TRBD1 as D (6 bases). Trimming stripped 6 bases from V and 5 bases from J, with 16 bases between. The CDR3 is made up of 15 amino acids. CDR1 MNHNS and CDR2 SASEGT come from the germline V gene. CDR3 in DNA: TGTGCCAGCAGGAGAAAGGACAGATTTACCGGGGAGCTGTTTTTT. It is translated as CASRRKDRFTGELFF.

This rearrangement joins TRBV5-1 to TRBJ1-2; D unclear. The CDR3 is 13 amino acids. Germline V gene sequence: CDR1 SGHRS, CDR2 YFSETQ. V was pared by 4 bases and J by 3 bases, with 10 bases between. CDR3 in DNA: TGCGCCAGCAGCCCCCAATCCCACTATGGCTACACCTTC. Encoded protein: CASSPQSHYGYTF.

This clone was counted only a few times. This sequence joins TRBV6-7 and TRBJ1-5; maybe TRBD1 (5 bases). TRBV6-7 is an ORF, with its function uncertain. Trimming stripped 1 base from V and 5 bases from J, with 12 bases between. This CDR3 contains 15 residues. CDR3 residues: CASSYCQGPDQPQHF. In DNA, the CDR3 is TGTGCCAGCAGTTACTGCCAGGGCCCTGATCAGCCCCAGCATTTT.

The chain uses TRBV28 and TRBJ1-5; TRBD1 matches 7 bases. Looked up from germline, CDR1 is MDHEN and CDR2 is SYDVKM. The CDR3 spans 15 residues. V was clipped by 4 bases and J by 3 bases; unmatched bases: 6. The CDR3 protein is CASSSSDRVNQPQHF. DNA for the CDR3: TGTGCCAGCAGTTCCTCCGACAGGGTCAATCAGCCCCAGCATTTT. Using reference TRBV28 and TRBJ1-5 for the parts outside the CDR3, the full variable domain is DVKVTQSSRYLVKRTGEKVFLECVQDMDHENMFWYRQDPGLGLRLIYFSYDVKMKEKGDIPEGYSVSREKKERFSLILESASTNQTSMYLCASSSSDRVNQPQHFGDGTRLSIL.

The DNA of the CDR3 is TGTGCCAGCAGAAACGACAGGGCCATGAACACTGAAGCTTTCTTT. Translated, it gives CASRNDRAMNTEAFF. V usage is TRBV28 and J usage is TRBJ1-1, with TRBD1 matching 7 bases. The germline gives CDR1 MDHEN, CDR2 SYDVKM. J was trimmed by 0 bases and V by 6 bases; bases with no gene match: 7. The CDR3 sequence is 15 residues long.

The chain employs TRBV7-9 and TRBJ2-5, with 11 nucleotides matching TRBD1. V was pared by 5 bases and J by 4 bases, with 6 bases of the junction left unmatched. Germline V gene data show CDR1 as SEHNR and CDR2 as FQNEAQ (reference sequence). This CDR3 is 15 amino acids long. The CDR3 region has the DNA TGTGCCAGCAGCCCGGACAGGGGGCGATCAGAGACCCAGTACTTC. Its protein is CASSPDRGRSETQYF.

V is TRBV5-1 and J is TRBJ1-1, with 7 bases aligning to TRBD1. CDR3 length equals 16 residues. Germline values: CDR1 SGHRS, CDR2 YFSETQ. Trimming removed 4 bases from V and 3 bases from J; junction bases left unmatched: 12. CDR3 DNA: TGCGCCAGCAGCCCCACGGGTAGAGGGACAGACACTGAAGCTTTCTTT. Protein sequence: CASSPTGRGTDTEAFF.

The chain is built from TRBV28 and TRBJ1-2, with unresolved D. CDR3 length: 14 residues. V gave up 6 bases and J gave up 6 bases, with 17 bases separating them. Germline values: CDR1 MDHEN, CDR2 SYDVKM. The CDR3 bases are TGTGCCAGCAGACCCCCGGACGGGAGGGATGGCTACACCTTC. Translated, it gives CASRPPDGRDGYTF.

The rearrangement links TRBV4-1 to TRBJ2-7, with 12 bases lining up with TRBD1. The CDR3 covers 17 residues. Germline V gene sequence: CDR1 MGHRA, CDR2 YSYEKL. The V gene end was trimmed by 2 bases and the J gene end by 2 bases; junction bases not matched to a gene: 7. The CDR3, as DNA: TGCGCCAGCAGCCAACAGCCCGGGACAGGGGGCACCTACGAGCAGTACTTC. Residues: CASSQQPGTGGTYEQYF.

The V call is TRBV7-9, the J call TRBJ2-7; the D gene is possibly TRBD1 (6 bases). The CDR3 length is 15 residues. Trimming took off 5 bases at V and 3 bases at J, with 17 bases between the two ends. CDR1 is SEHNR and CDR2 is FQNEAQ in the germline V gene (reference sequence). The CDR3 region is CASSNEQGFVYEQYF. CDR3 sequence (DNA): TGTGCCAGCAGCAACGAACAGGGTTTTGTCTACGAGCAGTACTTC.

This rearrangement joins TRBV4-3 to TRBJ1-1; D is undetermined. The ends were cut back, 4 bases at V and 0 bases at J, with 6 bases in the middle. The length of the CDR3 is 13 residues. Germline V lookup: CDR1 LGHNA, CDR2 YSLEER. The CDR3 DNA follows: TGCGCCAGCAGCCGGACTTTGAACACTGAAGCTTTCTTT. This encodes CASSRTLNTEAFF.

The chain joins TRBV7-8 to TRBJ1-4, with D tentatively TRBD1 (5 bases). The CDR3 spans 11 residues. The germline V gene has CDR1 SGHVS and CDR2 FQNEAQ. V lost 4 bases and J 10 bases, leaving 7 bases between the germline ends. The CDR3, as DNA: TGTGCCAGCAGCTACCAGGGAAAACTGTTTTTT. Its translation: CASSYQGKLFF.

V and J are TRBV9 and TRBJ1-1, with D possibly TRBD1 on 5 matching bases. The CDR3 has 12 amino acids. Germline V CDR1 and CDR2: SGDLS, YYNGEE. V gave up 2 bases and J gave up 9 bases, with 11 bases separating them. The CDR3: CASSVGGGQAFF. The CDR3 DNA reads TGTGCCAGCAGCGTCGGCGGGGGACAAGCTTTCTTT.

The chain uses TRBV6-1 and TRBJ2-1; TRBD2 matches 10 bases. The CDR3 runs to 16 residues. Germline CDR1 reads MNHNS; CDR2 reads SASEGT. V lost 2 bases to trimming and J lost 2 bases; unmatched junction nucleotides: 3. Here the CDR3 reads CASSEILAGPYNEQFF. The CDR3 bases are TGTGCCAGCAGTGAAATACTAGCGGGGCCCTACAATGAGCAGTTCTTC.

The J gene is TRBJ2-7, the V gene TRBV7-8, with D hard to call. This CDR3 spans 14 amino acids. Between the trimmed V and J ends, which lost 2 bases and 2 bases, there was a span of 10 bases. Germline V gene data show CDR1 as SGHVS and CDR2 as FQNEAQ. The CDR3 bases are TGTGCCAGCAGCTTATATCGTGAGGCCTACGAGCAGTACTTC. Its protein product is CASSLYREAYEQYF.

The chain carries TRBV19 and TRBJ1-2; 7 bases line up with TRBD1. The germline V gene encodes CDR1 LNHDA and CDR2 SQIVND (reference sequence). J was trimmed by 2 bases and V by 3 bases; bases with no gene match: 3. This CDR3 has 14 amino acids. The CDR3 DNA follows: TGTGCCAGTAGTATCTCGACAGGGAACTATGGCTACACCTTC. This translates into CASSISTGNYGYTF.

J is TRBJ1-2 and V is TRBV11-2; 9 nucleotides align to TRBD1. This CDR3 has 15 amino acids. V lost 5 bases and J lost 1; bases outside the gene matches: 5. Germline CDR1 reads SGHAT; CDR2 reads FQNNGV. The CDR3 here is CASSQGQGDNYGYTF. DNA for the CDR3: TGTGCCAGCAGCCAGGGACAGGGTGATAACTATGGCTACACCTTC.

V is TRBV6-4 and J is TRBJ1-1; TRBD1 matches at 7 bases. CDR3 size: 13 residues. J lost 5 bases, V lost 5 bases, and 5 bases had no gene match. Per germline, CDR1 MRHNA and CDR2 SNTAGT. CDR3 bases: TGTGCCAGCAGTCGGACAGGTGATACTGAAGCTTTCTTT. It codes for CASSRTGDTEAFF.

The V and J genes are TRBV5-1 and TRBJ2-6; the D gene is possibly TRBD1 (5 bases). CDR1 and CDR2 from the germline V gene are SGHRS and YFSETQ. The CDR3 contains 15 residues. With 2 bases removed from V and 3 bases from J, the gap between germline ends came to 9 bases. Written as DNA, the CDR3 is TGCGCCAGCAGCTTCTCAGGGTTTGGGGCCAACGTCCTGACTTTC. Its protein is CASSFSGFGANVLTF.

The count of this clone is one. The rearrangement links TRBV10-2 to TRBJ2-7, with D tentatively TRBD2 (7 bases). V lost 7 bases and J lost 4, with 17 bases in between. CDR1 is WSHSY, CDR2 SAAADI, per germline. This CDR3 region has 14 residues. This CDR3 reads CASTSGRGRYEQYF. For the CDR3, the DNA is TGCGCCAGCACCTCGGGGAGGGGGAGGTACGAGCAGTACTTC.

The chain is built from TRBV20-1 and TRBJ1-1; 7 bases are shared with TRBD1. The CDR3 is 11 residues long. CDR1 and CDR2 from the germline V gene are DFQATT and SNEGSKA (reference sequence). Germline trimming cut 6 bases from V and 8 bases from J; bases unmatched to any gene: 6. The CDR3 region has the DNA TGCAGTGCGAACCGGGACAGAGAAGCTTTCTTT. It is translated as CSANRDREAFF.

The gene calls are TRBV27 and TRBJ1-6, with D unclear. Germline values: CDR1 MNHEY, CDR2 SMNVEV (reference sequence). Trimming stripped 2 bases from V and 10 bases from J, with 9 bases between. CDR3 length: 13 residues. CDR3 region: CASSLVGSSPLHF. The CDR3 coding sequence is TGTGCCAGCAGTTTAGTCGGGAGCTCACCCCTCCACTTT.